These 3 T cell receptor beta chains originate from one sample sequenced in a study of breast tumors, draining lymph nodes, adjacent tissues. Samples came from axillary lymph nodes draining the breast cancer. TCRdb passed the multiplex PCR reads through MiXCR, listing each CDR3 protein once. The table has about 94,000 distinct CDR3 sequences, around 29% seen once; the top ten hold over 6.5%. The specimen sequenced was axillary lymph node tissue. The receptors derive from a female donor with breast cancer. Some clones in this sample may be carry-over from other donors' samples.

This clonotype was seen a few times. The gene calls are TRBV6-1 and TRBJ2-1; perhaps TRBD2 as D (6 bases). CDR1 is MNHNS and CDR2 is SASEGT in the germline V gene. The V end was cut by 1 base, the J end by 0 bases, with 7 bases between. This CDR3 comprises 15 residues. CDR3 in DNA: TGTGCCAGCAGTGAAGACGGGAGCTCCTACAATGAGCAGTTCTTC. This translates into CASSEDGSSYNEQFF.

This clonotype was seen just once. At one of its ends the junction is not consistent with the germline gene, which may arise from a read error. The rearrangement uses TRBV20-1 and TRBJ2-7; D may match TRBD1 or TRBD2 (5 bases each). The germline CDR1 and CDR2 sequences are DFQATT and SNEGSKA (reference sequence). The CDR3 totals 15 residues. The CDR3 is CGARPSDGMRGEQHF. The CDR3 DNA is TGCGGTGCTAGGCCCTCGGACGGGATGAGGGGCGAGCAGCACTTC.

This clonotype has ten or more counts. This chain joins TRBV20-1 and TRBJ2-1; 15 nucleotides align to TRBD2. Germline-derived CDR1 and CDR2 are DFQATT and SNEGSKA (reference sequence). J lost 8 bases, V lost 5 bases, and 7 bases had no gene match. This CDR3 contains 15 residues. CDR3 in amino acids: CSASPGLAGGDEQFF. DNA of the CDR3: TGCAGTGCTTCCCCTGGACTAGCGGGAGGGGATGAGCAGTTCTTC.